The text below deals with one T cell receptor beta chain. While infection was still active, Seattle patients were enrolled and then followed longitudinally. This record belongs to a study of blood T cell repertoires in COVID-19. On the study more broadly: COVID-19 samples from acute and convalescent phases originated in the United States, Italy and Spain.

CDR3 size: 14 residues. Per germline, CDR1 MNHEY and CDR2 SMNVEV (reference sequence). V lost 2 bases to trimming and J lost 5 bases; unmatched junction nucleotides: 3. Data came from immunoSEQ multiplex PCR; TCRdb stores just in-frame clones and leaves some out. The sample holds approximately 300,000 clones, 90% seen once. Sequences were obtained from peripheral blood. The receptor was isolated from a woman aged 30 to 39 with COVID-19, enrolled during active disease. V usage is TRBV27 and J usage is TRBJ2-5; TRBD1 matches 9 bases. Here the CDR3 DNA reads TGTGCCAGCAGTTTAGGGACAGGGAGGGAGACCCAGTACTTC. Its translation is CASSLGTGRETQYF.